The 21 T cell receptor beta chains below were found in one sample sequenced in a study of T cells in tumors after PD-1 blockade. Sequencing used immunoSEQ multiplex PCR; TCRdb keeps in-frame clones, though not all of them. This sample has roughly 50,000 clones, with over 70% found just once. The sample was PBMCs, taken before anti-PD-1 treatment. These receptors were taken from a human donor with basal cell carcinoma.

The sample holds one count of this clone. The chain combines TRBV7-8 with TRBJ2-5; D possibly uses TRBD1 or TRBD2 (5 bases each). CDR3 length: 15 residues. Germline CDR1 reads SGHVS; CDR2 reads FQNEAQ. V dropped 2 bases and J dropped 7 bases, with 17 bases sitting between them. CDR3 sequence reads: CASSLSFWGYRTQYF. In nucleotides, the CDR3 is TGTGCCAGCAGCTTAAGTTTTTGGGGGTATAGGACCCAGTACTTC.

This clone was detected only once. The chain links TRBV6-1 to TRBJ2-1; possible D gene TRBD2, 6 bases. CDR3 length equals 15 residues. Trimming cost V 2 bases and J 0 bases, with 8 bases left between them. Germline CDR1 is MNHNS and CDR2 is SASEGT. Here the CDR3 reads CASSERGTSYNEQFF. The CDR3 DNA follows: TGTGCCAGCAGTGAACGGGGGACCTCCTACAATGAGCAGTTCTTC.

Concerning this clone itself: Other DNA variants within this sample encode the same CDR3. The rearrangement links TRBV4-1 to TRBJ2-3; 12 bases match TRBD2. CDR1 is MGHRA and CDR2 is YSYEKL in the germline V gene. With 1 base clipped from V and 1 base from J, the junction kept 0 bases outside the gene matches. The CDR3 loop spans 16 amino acids. In DNA, the CDR3 is TGCGCCAGCAGCCAAGGACTAGCGGGGGGCACAGATACGCAGTATTTT. Translated: CASSQGLAGGTDTQYF.

The chain employs TRBV18 and TRBJ2-7; D is perhaps TRBD2 (5 bases). This CDR3 contains 15 residues. CDR1 and CDR2 from the germline V gene are KGHSH and LQKENI. Deletions cut 2 bases from V and 6 bases from J, with 17 bases between. The CDR3: CASSPWIRREFEQYF. In DNA, the CDR3 is TGTGCCAGCTCACCATGGATCAGACGGGAATTCGAGCAGTACTTC.

V is TRBV7-9 and J is TRBJ1-2, with D possibly being TRBD1 (6 bases). The CDR3 runs to 19 residues. From germline, CDR1 is SEHNR and CDR2 FQNEAQ (reference sequence). V gave up 5 bases and J gave up 8 bases, with 33 bases separating them. The CDR3 sequence is CASSDPGHEARTTWVGYTF. The CDR3 DNA is TGTGCCAGCAGCGACCCGGGACATGAAGCGCGGACCACCTGGGTCGGCTACACCTTC.

For this clone: The junction departs from the called germline gene at one end, perhaps through a read error. The chain combines TRBV2 with TRBJ2-1; TRBD2 matches 11 bases. The CDR3 is 13 amino acids. Germline V gene sequence: CDR1 SNHLY, CDR2 FYNNEI. Here the CDR3 DNA reads TGTGCCAGCAGAGTTAGCGGGGGGGCCACTGGAGTCTTC. This encodes CASRVSGGATGVF.

The rearrangement uses TRBV7-9 and TRBJ2-7; D is unresolved. The CDR3 covers 13 residues. V was trimmed by 5 bases and J by 3 bases, leaving 11 bases between them. In germline, CDR1 is SEHNR, CDR2 FQNEAQ (reference sequence). The CDR3 is CASSPSSLYEQYF. The CDR3 region has the DNA TGTGCCAGCAGCCCATCCTCCCTCTACGAGCAGTACTTC.

This clone was recorded once. The V call is TRBV24-1, the J call TRBJ1-1; D gene unclear. This CDR3 region has 14 residues. V gave up 2 bases and J gave up 1 base, with 7 bases separating them. CDR1 is KGHDR, CDR2 SFDVKD, per germline. CDR3 in DNA: TGTGCCACCAGTGATTCGAACTCGAACACTGAAGCTTTCTTT. Encoded protein: CATSDSNSNTEAFF.

The chain couples TRBV6-5 to TRBJ1-5; 8 nucleotides align to TRBD1. CDR1 and CDR2 (germline): MNHEY, SVGAGI. The trim removed 8 bases at V and 5 bases at J, leaving 8 bases unmatched. CDR3 size: 14 residues. The CDR3 DNA reads TGTGCCAGCGGACAGGGAGGGGGATATCAGCCCCAGCATTTT. It yields the protein CASGQGGGYQPQHF.

The gene calls are TRBV1 and TRBJ2-3; the D call in the table, TRBD2, was not verified against the DNA. TRBV1 is deemed a pseudogene. The CDR3 contains 15 residues. The CDR3 is CTSTLAWGSTDTQYF. CDR3 DNA: TGCACCAGCACACTAGCGTGGGGAAGCACAGATACGCAGTATTTT.

V gene TRBV2 combines with J gene TRBJ1-2; TRBD1 is a possible D gene (5 bases). The CDR3 length is 13 residues. V dropped 7 bases and J dropped 8 bases, with 17 bases sitting between them. From germline, CDR1 is SNHLY and CDR2 FYNNEI. The chain's CDR3 is CASISTVGRGYTF. The CDR3 DNA reads as TGTGCCAGCATTTCCACAGTGGGGCGGGGCTACACCTTC.

The CDR3 coding sequence is TGTGCCAGCAGCTTTCGACTGTACAATGAGCAGTTCTTC. It specifies CASSFRLYNEQFF. V and J are TRBV7-2 and TRBJ2-1; D ambiguous. Trimming shortened V by 3 bases and J by 4 bases, and 7 bases separated the two germline ends. CDR1 and CDR2 (germline): SGHTA, FQGNSA. This CDR3 is 13 amino acids long.

The chain joins TRBV11-2 to TRBJ2-2; TRBD1 is a possible D gene (6 bases). Per the germline V gene, CDR1 is SGHAT and CDR2 is FQNNGV. V lost 4 bases to trimming and J lost 0 bases, with 18 bases between them. CDR3 length: 18 residues. CDR3 in amino acids: CASSWGRGRTANTGELFF. The CDR3 DNA is TGTGCCAGCAGCTGGGGGCGAGGTAGGACAGCGAACACCGGGGAGCTGTTTTTT.

The V call is TRBV5-5, the J call TRBJ2-1; 9 bases fit TRBD1. Germline V gene data show CDR1 as SGHKS and CDR2 as YYEKEE (reference sequence). This CDR3 spans 15 amino acids. Trimming at V came to 0 bases and at J to 8 bases, leaving 6 bases not matched to a gene. The DNA of the CDR3 is TGTGCCAGCAGCTTGGACAGGGGGCGCTCGGATGAGCAGTTCTTC. Its protein product is CASSLDRGRSDEQFF.

The rearrangement uses TRBV27 and TRBJ2-2, with 8 bases that match TRBD1. The junction had 5 bases not matched to a gene; V was cut back by 4 bases and J by 7 bases. CDR3 length: 14 amino acids. Per the germline V gene, CDR1 is MNHEY and CDR2 is SMNVEV (reference sequence). CDR3 in amino acids: CASSSDRVFGELFF. The DNA of the CDR3 is TGTGCCAGCAGTTCGGACAGGGTTTTCGGGGAGCTGTTTTTT.

V is TRBV19 and J is TRBJ2-3, with 10 bases matching TRBD1. The germline gives CDR1 LNHDA, CDR2 SQIVND (reference sequence). The ends lost 5 bases at V and 1 base at J; junction bases unmatched: 6. The CDR3 extends over 16 amino acids. CDR3 coding DNA: TGTGCCAGTAGTGGCCCCGGGACAGGGGGCACAGATACGCAGTATTTT. This sequence encodes CASSGPGTGGTDTQYF. Supplemented by reference TRBV19 and TRBJ2-3, the full variable domain reads DGGITQSPKYLFRKEGQNVTLSCEQNLNHDAMYWYRQDPGQGLRLIYYSQIVNDFQKGDIAEGYSVSREKKESFPLTVTSAQKNPTAFYLCASSGPGTGGTDTQYFGPGTRLTVL.

The chain is built from TRBV4-1 and TRBJ2-7; D tentatively fits TRBD1 or TRBD2 (5 bases each). CDR1 and CDR2 from the germline V gene are MGHRA and YSYEKL. This CDR3 region has 13 residues. Deletions cut 0 bases from V and 5 bases from J, with 8 bases between. In nucleotides, the CDR3 is TGCGCCAGCAGCCAAGATGAGGGGAACGAGCAGTACTTC. The encoded protein is CASSQDEGNEQYF.

The chain employs TRBV5-6 and TRBJ2-3; D may match TRBD1 or TRBD2 (5 bases each). This CDR3 is 16 amino acids long. The V gene lost 0 bases and the J gene lost 3 bases, with 14 bases spanning the gap. Germline CDR1 SGHDT, CDR2 YYEEEE. In nucleotides, the CDR3 is TGTGCCAGCAGCTTGGTAGCGTTTAGGGGAACAGATACGCAGTATTTT. Amino acids: CASSLVAFRGTDTQYF.

This clone was seen more than once but under ten times. This rearrangement joins TRBV2 to TRBJ2-1; 9 positions agree with TRBD2. There are 14 residues in the CDR3. Germline V gives CDR1 SNHLY, CDR2 FYNNEI. V lost 4 bases to trimming and J lost 8 bases; unmatched junction nucleotides: 6. The CDR3 DNA is TGTGCCAGCAGTGTAGGCGGGGGGGGCGATGAGCAGTTCTTC. Residues: CASSVGGGGDEQFF.

This chain links TRBV10-1 with TRBJ2-7; D unclear. From germline, CDR1 is WNHNN and CDR2 SYGVQD (reference sequence). This CDR3 is built from 16 residues. Between the trimmed V and J ends, which lost 0 bases and 0 bases, there was a span of 12 bases. The CDR3 region is CASSESRASSSYEQYF. The CDR3 coding sequence is TGCGCCAGCAGTGAGTCAAGGGCGTCAAGCTCCTACGAGCAGTACTTC.

This clone was observed a handful of times. The CDR3 reads CSVPSLAGGFNEQFF. CDR3 nucleotide sequence: TGCAGCGTTCCGTCGCTAGCGGGGGGCTTCAATGAGCAGTTCTTC. The chain is built from TRBV29-1 and TRBJ2-1, with TRBD2 identical over 11 bases. CDR3 length equals 15 residues. Germline lookup yields CDR1 SQVTM and CDR2 ANQGSEA. Trimming cost V 5 bases and J 6 bases; bases outside gene matches: 9.